This entry describes one T cell receptor beta chain. It lacks a known antigen. The record has no base qualities; no much larger clone is one base away. The CDR3 regions of human TCRbeta chains were subjected to immunosequencing. The authors' pipeline ran thus. TCRs in the repertoires were compared against a reference library of SARS-CoV-2-specific TCRs that had been generated with the MIRA antigen-specificity platform. Breadth meant the fraction of unique TCRs that were SARS-CoV-2-associated, whereas depth meant the fraction of total T cells that were SARS-CoV-2-associated. Using the MIRA data, every spike-specific TCR was mapped to the spike region that the TCR reacted to and assigned to either a CD4 or a CD8 class. Log10-transformed breadth and depth values were compared by one-way ANOVA with Sidak's multiple comparisons tests. Drawn from immuneACCESS, this table holds only the in-frame rearrangements with V and J called that TCRdb kept. Clones are partly lost; checked studies trace under half to an unresolved V gene and leave the rest unexplained. That table gives V, J and clone size, and the DNA gave D and trimming. Across this sample there are roughly 150,000 clones, with 90% to 95% seen only once. Of the sample, approximately 5.3% is held by the ten largest clones.

This sample is part of a study of T cell responses to AZD1222 COVID-19 vaccine (dated by TCRdb to the early 2020s). In terms of the full investigation: AZD1222 recipients whose second dose came at about 4 weeks and those whose second dose came at about 12 weeks were combined into one group, since spike-specific TCR depth and breadth did not differ between the two schedules. A total of just over 230 trial participants underwent TCR sequencing, of whom about 210 had received two doses of AZD1222 and approximately 25 had received two doses of the MenACWY control vaccine. Trial participants were enrolled by age into subgroups of 18-55, 56-69 and 70-plus years, and around 150, 28 and 57 TCR-sequenced participants, respectively, were included in these subgroups.

The time point label, as the study defines it: baseline before first vaccination. The vaccinee samples were drawn from two UK trials, COV001 and COV002, one of which was a single-blind randomized controlled phase 2/3 trial testing AZD1222 (ChAdOx1 nCoV-19) in healthy adults. Trial participant PBMC samples were collected at day 0 and day 28 after the second dose for TCRbeta chain sequencing. The CDR3 numbers 13 residues from cysteine through phenylalanine. Of all the DNA, just the CDR3 is kept, 39 bases in frame from base 1. The germline V gene (reference sequence) yields LNHDA for CDR1 and SQIVND for CDR2. The V end loses 3 bases and the J end loses 3 bases, and a stretch of 8 bases separates them. Overall results and qualifications from the work: The 56-69-year group was small, and its depth increase did not reach significance, likely because of low power. Only a handful of AZD1222 recipients were SARS-CoV-2 seropositive at baseline, limiting conclusions about previously exposed vaccinees. Because no day 14 peak-response samples were available, the repertoires could be characterized only after the peak T cell response. After two AZD1222 doses, spike-specific TCR breadth and depth were significantly higher than at day 0 and than in MenACWY recipients. Epitopes outside the regions mutated in the B.1.351 and B.1.1.7 variants were reportedly recognized by nearly half of the unique spike-specific TCRs. Vaccine-associated CD4 TCRs spanned the whole spike protein, with dominant responses in regions 160-218 and 743-854. Participants were mostly white British, with more females than males. The authors suggested clonal diversity may have been underestimated.

This specimen consisted of peripheral blood, obtained on day 0 of AZD1222 vaccination. This clonotype originated in an adult in good health. The chain is assembled from TRBV19 and TRBJ1-1, with no confident D gene call. The bases are TGTGCCAGTAGTATCCGTCAGGACACTGAAGCTTTCTTT. It specifies CASSIRQDTEAFF.